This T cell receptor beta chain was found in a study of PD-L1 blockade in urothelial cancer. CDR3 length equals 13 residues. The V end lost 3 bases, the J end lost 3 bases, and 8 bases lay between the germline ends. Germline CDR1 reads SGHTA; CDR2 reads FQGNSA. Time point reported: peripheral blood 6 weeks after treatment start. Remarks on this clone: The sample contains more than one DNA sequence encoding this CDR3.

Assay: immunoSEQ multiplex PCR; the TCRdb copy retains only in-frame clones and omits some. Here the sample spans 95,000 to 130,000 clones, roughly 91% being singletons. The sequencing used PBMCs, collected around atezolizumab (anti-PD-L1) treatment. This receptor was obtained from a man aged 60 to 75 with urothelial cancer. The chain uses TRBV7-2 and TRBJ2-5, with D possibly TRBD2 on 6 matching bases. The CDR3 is CASSFGGKETQYF. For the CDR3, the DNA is TGTGCCAGCAGCTTCGGGGGTAAAGAGACCCAGTACTTC. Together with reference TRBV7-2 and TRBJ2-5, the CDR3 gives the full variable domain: GAGVSQSPSNKVTEKGKDVELRCDPISGHTALYWYRQSLGQGLEFLIYFQGNSAPDKSGLPSDRFSAERTGGSVSTLTIQRTQQEDSAVYLCASSFGGKETQYFGPGTRLLVL.